This record concerns one TCR beta chain sequence. Its antigen is still unknown. These data originate in a study of healthy donors' naive CD4 and CD8 T cells. TCR libraries were built from about 0.55 ug of total RNA by linear amplification. TCRdb reprocessed the reads via MiXCR and lists one record per CDR3 protein. There are about 180,000 distinct CDR3 sequences in the sample; nearly 75% occur only once, and 2% to 2.5% lies in the top ten. Findings of the study overall: Chains were not paired, since alpha and beta were sequenced in bulk.

V dropped 4 bases and J dropped 0; count of bases not matched to a gene: 13. Germline loops: CDR1 SGHDN, CDR2 FVKESK. The CDR3 loop spans 21 amino acids. J is TRBJ2-1 and V is TRBV14, with TRBD2 matching 15 bases. Sequenced material: naive CD4+ and CD8+ T cells sorted from blood, pooled from several donors. This clonotype was obtained from a pool of human donors in good health; the sample pools cells from several healthy donors. This CDR3 is CASSPLKGTSGRYLSYNEQFF. CDR3 in DNA: TGTGCCAGCAGCCCGTTAAAAGGGACTAGCGGGAGGTATCTCTCCTACAATGAGCAGTTCTTC.